A selection of T cell receptor beta chains follows, all from one sample in a study of T-cell memory formation after mild COVID-19. TCRdb passed the 5' RACE reads through MiXCR, listing each CDR3 protein once. Found here are 30,000 to 40,000 distinct CDR3 sequences, around 10% of them singletons; the top ten hold around 30%. The specimen sequenced was PBMCs or a T cell subset sorted from them (not recorded which). The source is a man younger than 35 who had mild COVID-19 (a few samples of this study predate the infection). Cell type and time point are not known. Each CDR3 is given with its conserved first and last residue. A D gene is named only where the DNA matches it firmly. Expanded clones are given a class, and other clones once, few, many or no size at all.

14	many	TRBD2	TRBV5-1	TRBJ2-3	TGCGCCAGCAGCTTCGGGGGGGCTGCAGATACGCAGTATTTT	CASSFGGAADTQYF
15	many	NA	TRBV5-1	TRBJ2-1	TGCGCCAGCAGCTTTTTCGCGGGGGCCGCCAATGAGCAGTTCTTC	CASSFFAGAANEQFF
15	many	NA	TRBV7-8	TRBJ1-4	TGTGCCAGCAGATTCGGGGCGACGGGAAATGAAAAACTGTTTTTT	CASRFGATGNEKLFF
14	many	NA	TRBV6-4	TRBJ2-3	TGTGCCAGCAGTGAAGAGGGGGGGCCAGATACGCAGTATTTT	CASSEEGGPDTQYF
15	many	TRBD1	TRBV7-9	TRBJ2-3	TGTGCCAGCAGCTTATCGGGGGGACAGGGACCTACGCAGTATTTT	CASSLSGGQGPTQYF
15	NA	NA	TRBV3-1	TRBJ2-7	TGTGCCAGCAGACACCGGGACGGAGTCACCTACGAGCAGTACTTC	CASRHRDGVTYEQYF
17	NA	TRBD1	TRBV7-9	TRBJ2-1	TGTGCCAGCAGCTTAGAGTTGAGACAGGGGGAGATCAATGAGCAGTTCTTC	CASSLELRQGEINEQFF
13	NA	NA	TRBV5-1	TRBJ2-1	TGCGCCAGCAGCTTACAGGGGGGGGATGAGCAGTTCTTC	CASSLQGGDEQFF
15	many	NA	TRBV15	TRBJ2-1	TGTGCCACCAGCAGATCCAATAGGGGGGGGAATGAGCAGTTCTTC	CATSRSNRGGNEQFF
16	many	TRBD2	TRBV9	TRBJ2-5	TGTGCCAGCAGCCCCTATAGCGGGGGGCCAGGAGAGACCCAGTACTTC	CASSPYSGGPGETQYF
15	many	NA	TRBV7-7	TRBJ2-5	TGTGCTAGCACCCGGGGTTTAAACCTCCAAGAGACCCAGTACTTC	CASTRGLNLQETQYF
11	NA	TRBD1	TRBV7-2	TRBJ1-1	TGTGCCAGCAGTCCGGGACAGGGTTCTTTCTTT	CASSPGQGSFF
15	few	NA	TRBV19	TRBJ1-5	TGTGCCAGTAGACATGAAGGGGCGGGAGGCCAGCCCCAGCATTTT	CASRHEGAGGQPQHF
12	few	NA	TRBV29-1	TRBJ1-1	TGCAGCGTTGCCCAACCAATAACCGAAGCTTTCTTT	CSVAQPITEAFF
13	NA	NA	TRBV5-1	TRBJ1-1	TGCGCCACTGCGCCTCTAACGAACACTGAAGCTTTCTTT	CATAPLTNTEAFF
20	many	TRBD1	TRBV4-1	TRBJ1-1	TGCGCCAGCAGCCCACGGCAGGGGGTACGTACCACGGAAATGAACACTGAAGCTTTCTTT	CASSPRQGVRTTEMNTEAFF
14	many	NA	TRBV4-3	TRBJ2-3	TGCGCCAGCAGCCAAGAAAGGAGGGTAGATACGCAGTATTTT	CASSQERRVDTQYF
15	many	TRBD2	TRBV5-4	TRBJ2-3	TGTGCCAGCAGCTTGCAGCGGGGCCCCACAGATACGCAGTATTTT	CASSLQRGPTDTQYF
15	many	NA	TRBV6-2/TRBV6-3	TRBJ1-4	TGTGCCAGCAGTTCGTTCAGCGGTTCGAATGAAAAACTGTTTTTT	CASSSFSGSNEKLFF
15	NA	NA	TRBV12-3/TRBV12-4	TRBJ2-3	TGTGCCAGCAGTTTCGCCGCGGGGACCACAGATACGCAGTATTTT	CASSFAAGTTDTQYF
15	many	TRBD1	TRBV7-2	TRBJ1-5	TGTGCCAGCAGCCACCCACAGGGGGCTCATCAGCCCCAGCATTTT	CASSHPQGAHQPQHF
16	NA	NA	TRBV19	TRBJ2-1	TGTGCCAGTAGTGCAGACACAGGGAGCTCCTACAATGAGCAGTTCTTC	CASSADTGSSYNEQFF
13	many	NA	TRBV5-1	TRBJ1-2	TGCGCCAGCAGCTTGAAAACAGGATATGGCTACACCTTC	CASSLKTGYGYTF
18	NA	TRBD2	TRBV5-4	TRBJ2-1	TGTGCCAGCAGCTTGGACGGGACTAGCGGGGGGGTGTACAATGAGCAGTTCTTC	CASSLDGTSGGVYNEQFF
13	many	NA	TRBV7-2	TRBJ2-1	TGTGCCAGCAGCCCCGCCAGCCGGGATGAGCAGTTCTTC	CASSPASRDEQFF
18	many	TRBD1	TRBV7-8	TRBJ1-1	TGTGCCAGCAGGCCCGGGACAGAGGGAAGCCAACAGAACACTGAAGCTTTCTTT	CASRPGTEGSQQNTEAFF
14	many	NA	TRBV12-3/TRBV12-4	TRBJ1-2	TGTGCCAGCAGTTTAGCGGGGAGATACTATGGCTACACCTTC	CASSLAGRYYGYTF
13	few	NA	TRBV7-7	TRBJ2-5	TGTGCCAGCAGCCCGGAGTCGACGGGGACCCAGTACTTC	CASSPESTGTQYF
15	many	NA	TRBV5-1	TRBJ2-3	TGCGCCAGCAGCTTGGAGTTCAGGAAAGCGGATACGCAGTATTTT	CASSLEFRKADTQYF
14	many	NA	TRBV7-2	TRBJ1-2	TGTGCCAGCAGCCCCGGACCATGGGACTATGGCTACACCTTC	CASSPGPWDYGYTF
15	many	TRBD1	TRBV5-1	TRBJ2-2	TGCGCCAGCAGCTTGGGACAGGGGCACACCGGGGAGCTGTTTTTT	CASSLGQGHTGELFF
14	many	NA	TRBV20-1	TRBJ2-1	TGCAGTGCTAGAGCGGGGGCCATCTACAATGAGCAGTTCTTC	CSARAGAIYNEQFF
14	many	NA	TRBV6-5	TRBJ1-5	TGTGCCAGCAGTTACCGGGGCATCAATCAGCCCCAGCATTTT	CASSYRGINQPQHF
11	many	NA	TRBV7-2	TRBJ2-7	TGTGCCAGCAGCTTTCTCTACGAGCAGTACTTC	CASSFLYEQYF
12	few	TRBD1	TRBV5-1	TRBJ1-1	TGCGCCAGCAGCTTACAGGGGTTGGGTGCTTTCTTT	CASSLQGLGAFF